Sequencing of this TCR beta chain was carried out in a study of control samples from healthy donors and cancer patients. Clones were sequenced by immunoSEQ multiplex PCR, and TCRdb holds only the in-frame ones, with some missing. The sample includes approximately 69,000 clones, roughly 90% of them seen just once. Germline V gives CDR1 LNHDA, CDR2 SQIVND (reference sequence). CDR3 length equals 12 residues. V lost 5 bases, J lost 4 bases, and 6 bases lay in between. V gene TRBV19 combines with J gene TRBJ2-1, with no clear D. The sequenced sample consisted of PBMCs. This TCR was recovered from a man aged 60-69 years with colorectal cancer. CDR3 amino acids: CASSLDYNEQFF. CDR3 nucleotide sequence: TGTGCCAGTAGTCTGGATTACAATGAGCAGTTCTTC.